This TCR beta chain was documented in a study of cytomegalovirus exposure and HLA in healthy donors. The CDR3 contains 16 residues. The germline CDR1 and CDR2 sequences are SEHNR and FQNEAQ (reference sequence). Comment on this clone: The junction and the germline gene differ at one end; a read error may be behind it.

The PCR was carried out with 60 Vbeta primers and 13 Jbeta primers. Profiled with immunoSEQ multiplex PCR; TCRdb holds only in-frame clones, not every one. The profile covers over 70,000 clones, with around 81% appearing a single time and roughly 2% taken by the ten largest. This receptor was identified in a young man in good health and CMV-seronegative. The V call is TRBV7-9, the J call TRBJ2-7; TRBD1 aligns across 7 bases. The sample taken for sequencing was PBMCs. CDR3 nucleotide sequence: TGTTCCAGCAGCTCCGGACAGGCCCTGAGCTCCTACGAGCAGTACTTC. It is translated as CSSSSGQALSSYEQYF.